The 30 T cell receptor beta chains presented below share a single source sample, sequenced in a study of T cell responses to AZD1222 COVID-19 vaccine. Sequencing used immunoSEQ multiplex PCR; TCRdb keeps in-frame clones, though not all of them. The sample comprises about 130,000 clones, roughly 93% of which are singletons, and approximately 1.1% rests with the top ten. The starting material was peripheral blood, obtained 28 days after the second AZD1222 dose. These receptors were taken from an adult who received the AZD1222 COVID-19 vaccine.

The chain couples TRBV10-1 to TRBJ2-7; the D gene is possibly TRBD1 (6 bases). This CDR3 region has 13 residues. Germline V gene lookup returns CDR1 WNHNN and CDR2 SYGVQD (reference sequence). Trimming took off 3 bases at V and 6 bases at J, with 12 bases between the two ends. The CDR3 sequence is CASSDWNRVEQYF. The CDR3, as DNA: TGCGCCAGCAGTGATTGGAACAGGGTCGAGCAGTACTTC.

This clone was seen only a few times. The J gene is TRBJ1-1, the V gene TRBV28; a possible D gene is TRBD1 (5 bases). The CDR3 covers 13 residues. The germline V gene encodes CDR1 MDHEN and CDR2 SYDVKM. V gave up 3 bases and J gave up 3 bases, with 8 bases separating them. The CDR3 protein is CASSLGGDTEAFF. The CDR3 DNA follows: TGTGCCAGCAGTTTGGGGGGGGACACTGAAGCTTTCTTT.

V gene TRBV5-1 combines with J gene TRBJ1-1, with D unresolved. V lost 0 bases and J 0 bases, leaving 6 bases between the germline ends. The CDR3 spans 14 residues. Germline V gives CDR1 SGHRS, CDR2 YFSETQ. The CDR3 sequence is CASSLAQVNTEAFF. The CDR3 DNA reads TGCGCCAGCAGCTTGGCTCAGGTGAACACTGAAGCTTTCTTT.

The rearrangement links TRBV3-1 (or the pseudogene TRBV3-2) to TRBJ2-7; D may be TRBD1 (6 bases). Germline V CDR1 and CDR2: LGHDT, YNNKEL (reference sequence). This CDR3 is 14 amino acids long. Trimming pared 4 bases from V and 2 bases from J, leaving 12 bases between. As DNA, the CDR3 is TGTGCCAGCAGCCTTCGGACAGTCCCCTACGAGCAGTACTTC. Its translation: CASSLRTVPYEQYF.

In nucleotides, the CDR3 is TGTGCCAGCAGGCCCCGGACGACGAACACTGAAGCTTTCTTT. Its protein is CASRPRTTNTEAFF. This rearrangement joins TRBV7-9 to TRBJ1-1; D is ambiguous. CDR3 length: 14 residues. Trimming shortened V by 6 bases and J by 1 base, and 12 bases separated the two germline ends. Germline CDR1 and CDR2: SEHNR and FQNEAQ (reference sequence).

The chain couples TRBV28 to TRBJ2-7, with D unresolved. V shed 5 bases and J shed 6 bases, with 11 bases lying between them. The germline gives CDR1 MDHEN, CDR2 SYDVKM. The CDR3 sequence is 12 residues long. The CDR3 here is CASSTSSLEQYF. The CDR3 DNA is TGTGCCAGCAGTACGTCCAGTCTCGAGCAGTACTTC.

For this clone: One end of the junction fails to match germline, which may point to a read error. The chain links TRBV5-1 to TRBJ1-1; D gene ambiguous. There are 10 residues in the CDR3. CDR1 and CDR2 from the germline V gene are SGHRS and YFSETQ. The CDR3 protein is CASSLVSVQF. CDR3 DNA sequence: TGCGCCAGCAGCTTGGTTTCAGTTCAATTT.

CDR3 coding DNA: TGTGCCAGCAGCGCCGAGGGCATGTTTGTTGAAAAACTGTTTTTT. This sequence encodes CASSAEGMFVEKLFF. The V and J genes are TRBV9 and TRBJ1-4; no definite D call. The CDR3 runs to 15 residues. V lost 3 bases to trimming and J lost 7 bases, with 16 bases between them. Germline CDR1 and CDR2: SGDLS and YYNGEE.

The rearrangement joins TRBV5-6 to TRBJ2-2, with D possibly TRBD1 on 6 matching bases. V shed 0 bases and J shed 5 bases, with 17 bases lying between them. Per the germline V gene, CDR1 is SGHDT and CDR2 is YYEEEE. The CDR3 has 17 amino acids. CDR3 in amino acids: CASSLGGLTGKTGELFF. The CDR3 nucleotides read TGTGCCAGCAGCTTGGGGGGGTTGACAGGAAAAACCGGGGAGCTGTTTTTT.

The chain has TRBV6-5 and TRBJ1-2; 10 bases agree with TRBD1. CDR1 MNHEY and CDR2 SVGAGI come from the germline V gene. The CDR3 totals 13 residues. J was trimmed by 4 bases and V by 7 bases; bases with no gene match: 3. DNA of the CDR3: TGTGCCAGCAACGGGGACAGGGGCTATGGCTACACCTTC. Residues: CASNGDRGYGYTF.

J is TRBJ2-2 and V is TRBV2, with 9 bases aligning to TRBD1. The ends lost 8 bases at V and 6 bases at J; junction bases unmatched: 13. This CDR3 spans 16 amino acids. Germline V lookup: CDR1 SNHLY, CDR2 FYNNEI. CDR3 region: CASAGAGTGMPGELFF. In nucleotides, the CDR3 is TGTGCCAGCGCAGGGGCCGGGACAGGGATGCCCGGGGAGCTGTTTTTT. Together with reference TRBV2 and TRBJ2-2, the CDR3 gives the full variable domain: EPEVTQTPSHQVTQMGQEVILRCVPISNHLYFYWYRQILGQKVEFLVSFYNNEISEKSEIFDDQFSVERPDGSNFTLKIRSTKLEDSAMYFCASAGAGTGMPGELFFGEGSRLTVL.

The chain is built from TRBV20-1 and TRBJ1-2; D ambiguous. The CDR3 runs to 11 residues. Germline-derived CDR1 and CDR2 are DFQATT and SNEGSKA (reference sequence). V was cut by 6 bases and J by 2 bases, with 7 bases left in between. CDR3 DNA sequence: TGCAGTGCCCTGTACAACTATGGCTACACCTTC. Encoded protein: CSALYNYGYTF.

The chain uses TRBV5-1 and TRBJ1-1, with 9 bases aligning to TRBD1. The germline gives CDR1 SGHRS, CDR2 YFSETQ. V shed 0 bases and J 0 bases; nucleotides not matched to a gene: 3. This CDR3 has 16 residues. CDR3 residues: CASSLVGTGMNTEAFF. The CDR3 nucleotides are TGCGCCAGCAGCTTGGTTGGGACAGGGATGAACACTGAAGCTTTCTTT.

The V and J genes are TRBV18 and TRBJ1-2, with 10 bases fitting TRBD1. CDR3 length equals 14 residues. V trimming: 4 bases; J trimming: 7 bases; junction bases outside the gene matches: 6. From germline, CDR1 is KGHSH and CDR2 LQKENI. CDR3 in amino acids: CASSLDRGFRGYTF. DNA for the CDR3: TGTGCCAGCTCACTGGACAGGGGGTTTCGTGGCTACACCTTC.

The rearrangement uses TRBV29-1 and TRBJ2-7, with a tentative D call TRBD2 (6 bases). V lost 5 bases and J 6 bases, leaving 17 bases between the germline ends. Germline V lookup: CDR1 SQVTM, CDR2 ANQGSEA. This CDR3 comprises 13 residues. This CDR3 reads CSVSGTGQGEQYF. CDR3 bases: TGCAGCGTTTCCGGGACTGGGCAGGGCGAGCAGTACTTC.

The CDR3 region has the DNA TGTGCCAAAATTAGCGGAATCACAGATACGCAGTATTTT. It translates to CAKISGITDTQYF. V is TRBV6-5 and J is TRBJ2-3; D perhaps matches TRBD2 (6 bases). This CDR3 region has 13 residues. CDR1 is MNHEY and CDR2 is SVGAGI in the germline V gene. Trimming removed 10 bases at V and 2 bases at J, with 13 bases between.

The chain combines TRBV28 with TRBJ2-2; D is undetermined. V lost 5 bases and J lost 2, with 12 bases in between. The CDR3 has 15 amino acids. CDR1 is MDHEN, CDR2 SYDVKM, per germline. In DNA, the CDR3 is TGTGCCAGCAGTCGGCGCAGCCTAAACACCGGGGAGCTGTTTTTT. Protein: CASSRRSLNTGELFF.

The chain links TRBV6-5 to TRBJ2-1, with 8 bases identical to TRBD1. Germline values: CDR1 MNHEY, CDR2 SVGAGI. CDR3 length equals 14 residues. V gave up 7 bases and J gave up 2 bases; unmatched junction bases: 4. As DNA, the CDR3 is TGTGCCAGCACTTTGGACAGGGCCTACAATGAGCAGTTCTTC. Translating gives CASTLDRAYNEQFF.

This chain connects TRBV3-1 (or the pseudogene TRBV3-2) to TRBJ2-2; D is ambiguous. The V end was cut by 3 bases, the J end by 6 bases, with 2 bases between. The CDR3 runs 11 residues. The germline gives CDR1 LGHDT, CDR2 YNNKEL (reference sequence). The CDR3 sequence: CASSHAGELFF. CDR3 sequence (DNA): TGTGCCAGCAGCCATGCCGGGGAGCTGTTTTTT.

The chain combines TRBV4-1 with TRBJ1-1; 10 bases are shared with TRBD1. CDR3 length equals 18 residues. Germline-derived CDR1 and CDR2 are MGHRA and YSYEKL. The ends lost 1 base at V and 1 base at J; junction bases unmatched: 9. CDR3 protein: CASSQGTLRDRGNTEAFF. The CDR3 region has the DNA TGCGCCAGCAGCCAAGGGACTCTCCGGGACAGGGGGAACACTGAAGCTTTCTTT.

The chain employs TRBV5-4 and TRBJ1-1, with 8 nucleotides matching TRBD1. The CDR3 has 15 amino acids. With V trimmed by 4 bases and J by 0 bases, 5 bases remained unmatched. The germline V gene encodes CDR1 SGHNT and CDR2 YYREEE (reference sequence). CDR3 residues: CASSPWTGMNTEAFF. The CDR3 DNA reads TGTGCCAGCAGCCCGTGGACAGGGATGAACACTGAAGCTTTCTTT.

The chain employs TRBV19 and TRBJ2-3; D is possibly TRBD1 (5 bases). Germline CDR1 LNHDA, CDR2 SQIVND (reference sequence). Trimming left V 5 bases short and J 3 bases short, with 18 bases between. CDR3 size: 16 residues. CDR3 nucleotide sequence: TGTGCCAGTAGTGCGTCGACAGTTTTGGGAACAGATACGCAGTATTTT. Its translation is CASSASTVLGTDTQYF.

This chain joins TRBV14 and TRBJ1-1; the D gene is possibly TRBD1 (6 bases). The germline V gene encodes CDR1 SGHDN and CDR2 FVKESK. V lost 3 bases, J lost 5 bases, and 16 bases lay in between. The length of the CDR3 is 15 residues. This CDR3 is CASSHAPGVGTEAFF. Here the CDR3 DNA reads TGTGCCAGCAGCCATGCGCCAGGGGTCGGGACTGAAGCTTTCTTT.

The V gene is TRBV20-1, the J gene TRBJ2-3; no definite D call. Trimming removed 6 bases from V and 1 base from J, with 2 bases in between. The CDR3 loop spans 10 amino acids. The germline gives CDR1 DFQATT, CDR2 SNEGSKA (reference sequence). The CDR3 region has the DNA TGCAGTGCACGCACAGATACGCAGTATTTT. It is translated as CSARTDTQYF.

J is TRBJ2-1 and V is TRBV7-3; the D is unclear. V shed 2 bases and J shed 4 bases, with 6 bases lying between them. This CDR3 contains 13 residues. CDR1 is SGHTA, CDR2 FQGTGA, per germline. CDR3 coding DNA: TGTGCCAGCAGCTTATCTCTGTACAATGAGCAGTTCTTC. It translates to CASSLSLYNEQFF.

The chain carries TRBV19 and TRBJ1-1; D is unresolved. V lost 8 bases, J lost 1 base, and 14 bases lay in between. Germline V gives CDR1 LNHDA, CDR2 SQIVND (reference sequence). The CDR3 runs 14 residues. DNA of the CDR3: TGTGCCAGTGGGGTCGGACGGACGAACACTGAAGCTTTCTTT. Translated: CASGVGRTNTEAFF.

J is TRBJ2-1 and V is TRBV19; D gene uncertain. V was cut by 6 bases and J by 5 bases, with 11 bases left in between. Germline V gives CDR1 LNHDA, CDR2 SQIVND (reference sequence). The CDR3 totals 13 residues. For the CDR3, the DNA is TGTGCCAGTAGCGTCATACCGCACAATGAGCAGTTCTTC. This encodes CASSVIPHNEQFF.

The J gene is TRBJ2-1, the V gene TRBV10-3; no clear D gene. Trimming shortened V by 0 bases and J by 1 base, and 13 bases separated the two germline ends. This CDR3 is built from 17 residues. Germline CDR1 ENHRY, CDR2 SYGVKD. The CDR3 here is CAISESIQETSYNEQFF. The CDR3 DNA sequence: TGTGCCATCAGTGAGTCGATTCAAGAAACGTCCTACAATGAGCAGTTCTTC.

The genes are TRBV5-1 and TRBJ2-7, with 7 bases that match TRBD1. This CDR3 is 14 amino acids long. Germline CDR1 and CDR2: SGHRS and YFSETQ. V lost 2 bases to trimming and J lost 6 bases; unmatched junction nucleotides: 8. CDR3 residues: CASSLDREWAEQYF. The CDR3, as DNA: TGCGCCAGCAGCTTAGACAGGGAGTGGGCCGAGCAGTACTTC.

The rearrangement joins TRBV27 to TRBJ2-7; the match to TRBD2 covers 7 bases. Germline assignment: CDR1 MNHEY and CDR2 SMNVEV (reference sequence). This CDR3 contains 17 residues. J gave up 4 bases and V 4 bases, and 16 bases lay outside the gene matches. In DNA, the CDR3 is TGTGCCAGCAGTTCCCGGGGAGGGAATGGTCCAGTTTACGAGCAGTACTTC. It translates to CASSSRGGNGPVYEQYF.